The 26 T cell receptor beta chains in this list originate from one sample, sequenced in a study of blood T cells in healthy people across ages. For the second PCR, which ran for 7 to 11 cycles, a sample-barcoded 5' primer and a J-beta primer mix were used. A single record per CDR3 protein comes from TCRdb applying MiXCR to the 5' RACE reads. The table records about 1.5 million distinct CDR3 sequences, approximately 39% of them present only once. Sequenced: blood. All receptors come from a woman younger than 35 in good health.

A single count supports this clonotype. The V and J genes are TRBV12-5 and TRBJ2-5; D gene unclear. The J call is doubtful: the DNA matches TRBJ2-7 better. Germline V gene lookup returns CDR1 LGHNT and CDR2 FRNRAP. There are 15 residues in the CDR3. The CDR3 loop is CASGFNSGFTVEQYF. The CDR3 DNA sequence: TGTGCTAGTGGTTTTAACAGTGGGTTTACGGTCGAGCAGTACTTC.

The rearrangement uses TRBV7-2 and TRBJ2-7; D gene uncertain. This CDR3 has 13 amino acids. Trimming left V 6 bases short and J 0 bases short, with 9 bases between. Per germline, CDR1 SGHTA and CDR2 FQGNSA. The CDR3 sequence: CASRLASSYEQYF. The DNA of the CDR3 is TGTGCCAGCAGGCTCGCGAGCTCCTACGAGCAGTACTTC.

This sequence joins TRBV20-1 and TRBJ1-2; TRBD1 aligns across 9 bases. The germline CDR1 and CDR2 sequences are DFQATT and SNEGSKA (reference sequence). The CDR3 has 13 amino acids. Unmatched junction bases numbered 2, after V lost 0 bases and J lost 6 bases. The CDR3: CSARETGGHGYTF. In DNA form, the CDR3 reads TGCAGTGCTAGAGAGACAGGGGGACATGGCTACACCTTC.

This clonotype came up a few times. This sequence joins TRBV7-8 and TRBJ2-1; 10 bases align to TRBD2. Germline CDR1 is SGHVS and CDR2 is FQNEAQ. The CDR3 runs 16 residues. Trimming removed 4 bases from V and 3 bases from J; junction bases left unmatched: 6. The DNA for the CDR3 is TGTGCCAGCAGCTACCAGACTAGCGGGCTCTACAATGAGCAGTTCTTC. Protein: CASSYQTSGLYNEQFF. The complete variable domain, with remaining parts taken from reference TRBV7-8 and TRBJ2-1, reads GAGVSQSPRYKVAKRGQDVALRCDPISGHVSLFWYQQALGQGPEFLTYFQNEAQLDKSGLPSDRFFAERPEGSVSTLKIQRTQQEDSAVYLCASSYQTSGLYNEQFFGPGTRLTVL.

The V gene is TRBV27, the J gene TRBJ1-1; TRBD1 matches at 7 bases. J gave up 5 bases and V 6 bases, and 9 bases lay outside the gene matches. Germline V gives CDR1 MNHEY, CDR2 SMNVEV (reference sequence). The CDR3 loop spans 14 amino acids. CDR3 coding DNA: TGTGCCAGCAGGCCTAGACAGGGTTTAACTGAAGCTTTCTTT. Its translation is CASRPRQGLTEAFF.

The chain uses TRBV9 and TRBJ2-2, with a possible D match to TRBD1 (5 bases). This CDR3 comprises 13 residues. The V gene lost 3 bases and the J gene lost 7 bases, with 10 bases spanning the gap. CDR1 SGDLS and CDR2 YYNGEE come from the germline V gene. The CDR3 protein is CASSAQGGGELFF. The CDR3 DNA is TGTGCCAGCAGCGCTCAGGGTGGCGGGGAGCTGTTTTTT.

The rearrangement links TRBV9 to TRBJ2-1, with D possibly being TRBD2 (5 bases). The CDR3 has 11 amino acids. Trimming removed 4 bases from V and 12 bases from J, with 11 bases in between. The germline CDR1 and CDR2 sequences are SGDLS and YYNGEE. CDR3 nucleotide sequence: TGTGCCAGCAGCCCTGGGGAGCGGCAGTTCTTC. This translates into CASSPGERQFF.

The sample holds a few counts of this clonotype. This chain connects TRBV5-1 to TRBJ2-5, with no clear D. Germline CDR1 is SGHRS and CDR2 is YFSETQ. The CDR3 spans 13 residues. Trimming pared 2 bases from V and 0 bases from J, leaving 5 bases between. CDR3 amino acids: CASSFDNQETQYF. DNA for the CDR3: TGCGCCAGCAGCTTTGACAACCAAGAGACCCAGTACTTC. Filled out from reference TRBV5-1 and TRBJ2-5, the complete variable domain reads KAGVTQTPRYLIKTRGQQVTLSCSPISGHRSVSWYQQTPGQGLQFLFEYFSETQRNKGNFPGRFSGRQFSNSRSEMNVSTLELGDSALYLCASSFDNQETQYFGPGTRLLVL.

V is TRBV12-3 or TRBV12-4 and J is TRBJ1-1, with no clear D. V was pared by 2 bases and J by 4 bases, with 11 bases between. The CDR3 totals 14 residues. The CDR3 spells CASSLLGWGTEAFF. The CDR3 DNA is TGTGCCAGCAGTTTACTAGGCTGGGGCACTGAAGCTTTCTTT.

The rearrangement uses TRBV7-2 and TRBJ2-7; D gene ambiguous. Germline V CDR1 and CDR2: SGHTA, FQGNSA. The CDR3 consists of 11 residues. Trimming took off 4 bases at V and 12 bases at J, with 13 bases between the two ends. CDR3 in DNA: TGTGCCAGCAGCTCCGGACCGGCAGGGTACTTC. Translation: CASSSGPAGYF.

The CDR3 region is CASSFLYGWNIQYF. CDR3 nucleotides: TGTGCCAGCAGTTTCCTCTACGGGTGGAACATTCAGTACTTC. The V call is TRBV28, the J call TRBJ2-5; D gene uncertain. The end of the DNA is better explained by TRBJ2-4, so the J call may be wrong. Germline-derived CDR1 and CDR2 are MDHEN and SYDVKM. This CDR3 is 14 amino acids long.

This clonotype was counted a few times. The chain combines TRBV12-3 or TRBV12-4 with TRBJ1-2, with 8 bases matching TRBD1. CDR3 length: 15 residues. With 5 bases clipped from V and 2 bases from J, the junction kept 7 bases outside the gene matches. CDR3 in DNA: TGTGCCAGCAGTCACGGGACAGGAGGGAACTATGGCTACACCTTC. This encodes CASSHGTGGNYGYTF.

This chain connects TRBV20-1 to TRBJ2-1; 8 nucleotides match TRBD2. V gave up 6 bases and J gave up 4 bases; unmatched junction bases: 8. This CDR3 is 14 amino acids long. Germline lookup yields CDR1 DFQATT and CDR2 SNEGSKA (reference sequence). This chain's CDR3 is CSAKKSGSYNEQFF. The CDR3 nucleotides are TGCAGTGCCAAAAAAAGCGGGAGTTACAATGAGCAGTTCTTC.

This clonotype occurred a few times. V usage is TRBV7-2 and J usage is TRBJ2-1; D is undetermined. Per the germline V gene, CDR1 is SGHTA and CDR2 is FQGNSA. The CDR3 has 16 residues. V lost 1 base to trimming and J lost 4 bases, with 14 bases between them. Written as DNA, the CDR3 is TGTGCCAGCAGCTTAGTTAAGGGAATCTTATACAATGAGCAGTTCTTC. This sequence encodes CASSLVKGILYNEQFF.

This chain links TRBV5-6 with TRBJ2-7, with 8 bases that match TRBD2. Germline values: CDR1 SGHDT, CDR2 YYEEEE. V trimming: 3 bases; J trimming: 5 bases; junction bases outside the gene matches: 7. This CDR3 spans 14 amino acids. CDR3 sequence (DNA): TGTGCCAGCAGCTCTGCAGCGGGAGTCAACGAGCAGTACTTC. It is translated as CASSSAAGVNEQYF.

The rearrangement links TRBV20-1 to TRBJ1-1; D unresolved. Germline V gives CDR1 DFQATT, CDR2 SNEGSKA (reference sequence). Trimming took off 6 bases at V and 1 base at J, with 15 bases between the two ends. The CDR3 spans 14 residues. CDR3 coding DNA: TGCAGTGCCACGCGGTACCCGACGAACACTGAAGCTTTCTTT. Translating gives CSATRYPTNTEAFF.

This clonotype turned up a few times. The CDR3: CASSKIPGQGFQNEQFF. CDR3 bases: TGTGCCAGCAGCAAAATCCCCGGACAGGGGTTTCAAAATGAGCAGTTCTTC. The rearrangement links TRBV21-1 to TRBJ2-1; TRBD1, as called in the table, went unchecked against the DNA. TRBV21-1 is classified as a pseudogene. The CDR3 is made up of 17 amino acids.

This chain connects TRBV7-9 to TRBJ1-2, with 8 nucleotides matching TRBD1. The germline V gene has CDR1 SEHNR and CDR2 FQNEAQ (reference sequence). The ends lost 7 bases at V and 0 bases at J; junction bases unmatched: 16. The CDR3 covers 18 residues. CDR3 loop: CASNLIRGPREANYGYTF. In DNA, the CDR3 is TGTGCCAGCAACTTGATCAGGGGGCCGCGAGAAGCTAACTATGGCTACACCTTC.

The V call is TRBV2, the J call TRBJ1-1; no clear D gene. Germline V gives CDR1 SNHLY, CDR2 FYNNEI. This CDR3 spans 13 amino acids. Trimming left V 2 bases short and J 3 bases short, with 7 bases between. CDR3 in amino acids: CASSEMGYTEAFF. CDR3 in DNA: TGTGCCAGCAGTGAAATGGGGTACACTGAAGCTTTCTTT. Full variable domain (rest looked up from reference TRBV2 and TRBJ1-1): EPEVTQTPSHQVTQMGQEVILRCVPISNHLYFYWYRQILGQKVEFLVSFYNNEISEKSEIFDDQFSVERPDGSNFTLKIRSTKLEDSAMYFCASSEMGYTEAFFGQGTRLTVV.

This chain connects TRBV28 to TRBJ2-2; D gene ambiguous. In germline, CDR1 is MDHEN, CDR2 SYDVKM. The CDR3 consists of 15 residues. V was cut by 7 bases and J by 6 bases, with 18 bases left in between. CDR3 nucleotides: TGTGCCAGCACCGCCGGCAGGCGCATGGCCGGGGAGCTGTTTTTT. It codes for CASTAGRRMAGELFF.

The CDR3 nucleotides are TGCAGTGCCCCGCTAGGGATAAACACTGAAGCTTTCTTT. This encodes CSAPLGINTEAFF. The chain recombines TRBV20-1 with TRBJ1-1; D remains unclear. CDR3 length: 13 residues. Germline V lookup: CDR1 DFQATT, CDR2 SNEGSKA (reference sequence). V lost 6 bases and J lost 2, with 13 bases in between.

In its sample, this clonotype was seen a few times. The chain couples TRBV6-6 to TRBJ1-4, with 10 positions matching TRBD1. This CDR3 is 15 amino acids long. Trimming cost V 8 bases and J 2 bases; bases outside gene matches: 5. Per germline, CDR1 MNHNY and CDR2 SVGAGI (reference sequence). Here the CDR3 reads CASRDRGRTNEKLFF. The CDR3, as DNA: TGTGCCAGCCGGGACAGGGGACGGACTAATGAAAAACTGTTTTTT.

This clonotype was recorded only once. V usage is TRBV21-1 and J usage is TRBJ1-6. TRBV21-1 is recorded as a pseudogene. The CDR3 runs 22 residues. The CDR3 loop is CASSKGGTEKLKRNSYNSPLHF. As DNA, the CDR3 is TGTGCCAGCAGCAAAGGGGGAACCGAGAAACTTAAGAGGAACTCCTATAATTCACCCCTCCACTTT.

The rearrangement uses TRBV12-3 or TRBV12-4 and TRBJ2-3; D gene unclear. The CDR3 is made up of 16 amino acids. V lost 5 bases to trimming and J lost 4 bases, with 19 bases between them. The CDR3 spells CASSLGITPYADTQYF. The DNA for the CDR3 is TGTGCCAGCAGTCTGGGGATCACCCCCTATGCAGATACGCAGTATTTT.

This clonotype appeared a few times. At one end the junction does not follow the germline gene, possibly because of a read error. The chain combines TRBV15 with TRBJ1-4, with D uncertain. CDR3 length: 16 amino acids. The germline gives CDR1 LNHNV, CDR2 YYDKDF (reference sequence). CDR3 sequence reads: CAASRDRRQAAEKLFF. DNA of the CDR3: TGTGCCGCCAGCAGAGATCGAAGGCAGGCAGCGGAAAAACTGTTTTTT.

This clonotype was seen a handful of times. The chain has TRBV6-5 and TRBJ2-4; 7 bases are shared with TRBD1. This CDR3 is 13 amino acids long. Germline V gives CDR1 MNHEY, CDR2 SVGAGI. V lost 5 bases, J lost 8 bases, and 6 bases stayed unmatched. CDR3 sequence: CASSGTARDIQYF. CDR3 bases: TGTGCCAGCAGTGGGACAGCTCGAGACATTCAGTACTTC.